This T cell receptor (beta chain) was observed in a study of T cell repertoires in cytomegalovirus infection. Overall study: Peptides in the study included HLA-C-restricted and HLA-B-restricted CMV epitopes. Public signatures in TCR beta pointed to CMV infection and matching HLA type. Whole-study results and caveats: The response measured ex vivo was dominated by TCR beta clonotypes (HLA-C-restricted and CMV-specific). Individuals carrying CMV plus the relevant HLA were identified by cumulative frequency of public TCR beta families.

Each CDR3 protein gets one entry after TCRdb re-called the reads with MiXCR. The data contain some 920,000 distinct CDR3 sequences, around 29% of them singletons. The CDR3 has 17 amino acids. Germline values: CDR1 SGHTA, CDR2 FQGNSA. Trimming removed 2 bases from V and 4 bases from J; junction bases left unmatched: 9. This clonotype was seen ten or more times. Its antigen remains unknown. This chain joins TRBV7-2 and TRBJ2-3; 10 positions match TRBD2. The receptor comes from a human donor in good health (CMV status not recorded). Some clones in this sample may be carry-over from other donors' samples. The sequencing here drew on cultured CD8+ T cells from PBMCs, taken from culture after CMV antigen stimulation. The CDR3 here is CASSLLPLAGVADTQYF. The CDR3 nucleotides are TGTGCCAGCAGCTTATTACCCCTAGCGGGGGTGGCAGATACGCAGTATTTT.